The clone carrying this T cell receptor (beta chain) appeared many times. From RNA, the CDR3 regions of TCR beta chains were amplified and sequenced. Investigators did first-round RT-PCR with HTBI primers, then second-round multiplex PCR. One entry per CDR3 protein results from TCRdb running MiXCR on the multiplex PCR reads. Of hundreds of thousands of distinct CDR3 sequences in the sample, 22% were seen once. The entry originates in a study of Graves' ophthalmopathy and Graves' hyperthyroidism. The CDR3 is 14 residues long. V gave up 5 bases and J gave up 5 bases, with 15 bases separating them. The source is a woman aged 18-29 years with stable Graves' hyperthyroidism. Some clones in this sample may be carry-over from other donors' samples. This chain links TRBV12-3 or TRBV12-4 with TRBJ1-2, with a possible D match to TRBD1 (6 bases). Material for sequencing was peripheral blood. The chain's CDR3 is CASSSTGFRYGYTF. CDR3 bases: TGTGCCAGCAGTAGCACAGGGTTCCGGTATGGCTACACCTTC.